A selection of T cell receptor beta chains follows, all from one sample in a study of human T cells and chemical hapten exposure. One entry per CDR3 protein results from TCRdb running MiXCR on the RACE reads. The repertoire has 300,000 to 400,000 distinct CDR3 sequences, around 7% of them found once; the top ten carry 8.4%. Sequenced here: whole blood, sampled in connection with sensitization to the hapten diphenylcyclopropenone (DPC). Source of these receptors: a woman aged 18 to 35 with alopecia areata. Some clones in this sample may be carry-over from other donors' samples. The CDR3 runs from the conserved cysteine through the conserved F or W. D genes are given only for firm matches. Expanded clones get a size class; other rows say once, few or many, or leave the size out.

CDR3aa: CASRGQATQPQHF
CDR3nt: TGTGCCAGCAGAGGACAGGCCACTCAGCCCCAGCATTTT
v_gene: TRBV6-5
d_gene: TRBD1
len: 13
j_gene: TRBJ1-5
abundance: few

CDR3aa: CASSLSGTDGYTF
CDR3nt: TGTGCCAGCAGCTTATCGGGCACTGATGGCTACACCTTC
v_gene: TRBV7-9
d_gene: .
len: 13
j_gene: TRBJ1-2
abundance: few

CDR3aa: CASSVGTRFNEQFF
CDR3nt: TGTGCCAGCAGCGTCGGGACTAGGTTCAATGAGCAGTTCTTC
v_gene: TRBV9
d_gene: TRBD2
len: 14
j_gene: TRBJ2-1
abundance: few

CDR3aa: CASSADRGRQPQHF
CDR3nt: TGTGCCAGCAGCGCCGACAGGGGGCGGCAGCCCCAGCATTTT
v_gene: TRBV2
d_gene: TRBD1
len: 14
j_gene: TRBJ1-5
abundance: .

CDR3aa: CAISTTPMETEAFF
CDR3nt: TGTGCCATCAGTACGACACCCATGGAGACTGAAGCTTTCTTT
v_gene: TRBV10-3
d_gene: .
len: 14
j_gene: TRBJ1-1
abundance: .

CDR3aa: CASTSARGGPANTGELFF
CDR3nt: TGTGCCAGCACCTCAGCCCGGGGAGGACCCGCGAACACCGGGGAGCTGTTTTTT
v_gene: TRBV6-2/TRBV6-3
d_gene: .
len: 18
j_gene: TRBJ2-2
abundance: few

CDR3aa: CASGFLEGQEDGYTF
CDR3nt: TGTGCTAGTGGTTTCCTTGAGGGGCAAGAAGATGGCTACACCTTC
v_gene: TRBV12-5
d_gene: .
len: 15
j_gene: TRBJ1-2
abundance: many

CDR3aa: CASSDKTLAADNTRQYF
CDR3nt: TGTGCCAGCAGCGACAAAACCCTAGCGGCTGATAATACGAGGCAGTATTTT
v_gene: TRBV7-9
d_gene: TRBD2
len: 17
j_gene: TRBJ2-3
abundance: few

CDR3aa: CASLRGSYTF
CDR3nt: TGTGCCAGTCTCAGGGGTAGCTACACCTTC
v_gene: TRBV6-2/TRBV6-3
d_gene: .
len: 10
j_gene: TRBJ1-2
abundance: few

CDR3aa: CASSPEYQPQHF
CDR3nt: TGTGCCAGCAGCCCCGAGTATCAGCCCCAGCATTTT
v_gene: TRBV12-3/TRBV12-4
d_gene: .
len: 12
j_gene: TRBJ1-5
abundance: few

CDR3aa: CASSLTGTGSAVDTQYF
CDR3nt: TGTGCCAGCAGCCTCACAGGGACGGGGTCGGCCGTAGATACGCAGTATTTT
v_gene: TRBV6-5
d_gene: .
len: 17
j_gene: TRBJ2-3
abundance: few

CDR3aa: CASSYGTANNEQFF
CDR3nt: TGTGCCAGCAGTTACGGGACAGCTAACAATGAGCAGTTCTTC
v_gene: TRBV6-2/TRBV6-3
d_gene: TRBD1
len: 14
j_gene: TRBJ2-1
abundance: few

CDR3aa: CASSQVRNPNSPLHF
CDR3nt: TGTGCCAGCAGCCAAGTCCGCAACCCTAATTCACCCCTCCACTTT
v_gene: TRBV16
d_gene: .
len: 15
j_gene: TRBJ1-6
abundance: .

CDR3aa: CASSFRAGDQPQHF
CDR3nt: TGTGCCAGCAGCTTCAGGGCTGGGGATCAGCCCCAGCATTTT
v_gene: TRBV7-2
d_gene: .
len: 14
j_gene: TRBJ1-5
abundance: few

CDR3aa: CASSEGIVQYF
CDR3nt: TGTGCCAGCAGTGAAGGGATCGTTCAGTACTTC
v_gene: TRBV2
d_gene: .
len: 11
j_gene: TRBJ2-4
abundance: many

CDR3aa: CASSLSPGTGGDSPLHF
CDR3nt: TGTGCCAGCAGTTTATCCCCCGGGACAGGGGGTGATTCACCCCTCCACTTT
v_gene: TRBV27
d_gene: TRBD1
len: 17
j_gene: TRBJ1-6
abundance: .

CDR3aa: CASSQVQGSSDGYTF
CDR3nt: TGTGCCAGCAGCCAAGTACAGGGGTCAAGCGATGGCTACACCTTC
v_gene: TRBV14
d_gene: TRBD1
len: 15
j_gene: TRBJ1-2
abundance: .